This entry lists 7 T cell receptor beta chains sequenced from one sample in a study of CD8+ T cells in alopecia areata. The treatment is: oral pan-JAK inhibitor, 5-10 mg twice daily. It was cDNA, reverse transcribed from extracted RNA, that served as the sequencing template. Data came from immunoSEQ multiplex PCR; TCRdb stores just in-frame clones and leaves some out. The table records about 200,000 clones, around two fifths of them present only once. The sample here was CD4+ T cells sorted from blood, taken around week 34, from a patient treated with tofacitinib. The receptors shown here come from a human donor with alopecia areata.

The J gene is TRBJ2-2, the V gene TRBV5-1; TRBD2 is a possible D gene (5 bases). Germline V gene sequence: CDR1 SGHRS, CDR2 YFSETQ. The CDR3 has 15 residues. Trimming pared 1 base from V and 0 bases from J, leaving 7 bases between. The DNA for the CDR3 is TGCGCCAGCAGCTTGTTGGAGGCGAACACCGGGGAGCTGTTTTTT. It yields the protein CASSLLEANTGELFF.

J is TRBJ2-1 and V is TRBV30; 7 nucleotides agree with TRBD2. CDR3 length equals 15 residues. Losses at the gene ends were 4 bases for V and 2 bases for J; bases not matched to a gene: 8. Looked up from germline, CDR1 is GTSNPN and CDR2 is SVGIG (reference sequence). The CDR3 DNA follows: TGTGCCTGGACCGGTGCTAGCGGTACCTACAATGAGCAGTTCTTC. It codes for CAWTGASGTYNEQFF.

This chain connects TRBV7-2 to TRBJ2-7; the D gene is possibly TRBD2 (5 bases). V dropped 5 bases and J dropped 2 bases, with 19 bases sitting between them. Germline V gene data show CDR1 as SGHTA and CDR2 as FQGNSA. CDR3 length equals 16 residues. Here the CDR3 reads CASSPGSFPYTYEQYF. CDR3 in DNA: TGTGCCAGCAGCCCTGGGAGTTTCCCGTACACCTACGAGCAGTACTTC.

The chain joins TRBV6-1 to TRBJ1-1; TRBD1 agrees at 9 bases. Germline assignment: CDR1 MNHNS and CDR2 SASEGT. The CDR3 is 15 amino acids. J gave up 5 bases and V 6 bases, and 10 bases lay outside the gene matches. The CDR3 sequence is CASSLLQGARTEAFF. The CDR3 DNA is TGTGCCAGCAGCCTCTTACAGGGGGCGCGTACTGAAGCTTTCTTT.

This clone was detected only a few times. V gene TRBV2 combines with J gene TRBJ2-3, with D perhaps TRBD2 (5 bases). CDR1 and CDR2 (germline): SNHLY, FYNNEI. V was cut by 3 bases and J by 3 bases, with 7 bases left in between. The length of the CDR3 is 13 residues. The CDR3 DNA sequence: TGTGCCAGCAGTGATGGAGGTACAGATACGCAGTATTTT. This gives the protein CASSDGGTDTQYF.

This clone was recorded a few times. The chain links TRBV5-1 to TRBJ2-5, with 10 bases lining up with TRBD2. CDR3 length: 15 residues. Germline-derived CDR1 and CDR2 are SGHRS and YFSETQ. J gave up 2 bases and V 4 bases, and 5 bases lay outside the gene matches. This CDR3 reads CASSRWTSGQETQYF. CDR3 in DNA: TGCGCCAGCAGCCGATGGACTAGCGGTCAAGAGACCCAGTACTTC. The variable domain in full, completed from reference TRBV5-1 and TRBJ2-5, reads KAGVTQTPRYLIKTRGQQVTLSCSPISGHRSVSWYQQTPGQGLQFLFEYFSETQRNKGNFPGRFSGRQFSNSRSEMNVSTLELGDSALYLCASSRWTSGQETQYFGPGTRLLVL.

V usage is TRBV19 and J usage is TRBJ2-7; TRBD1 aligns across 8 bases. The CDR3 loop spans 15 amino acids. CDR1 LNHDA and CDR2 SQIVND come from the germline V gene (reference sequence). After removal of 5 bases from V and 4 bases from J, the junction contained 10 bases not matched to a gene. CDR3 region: CASSPSGTGLYEQYF. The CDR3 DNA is TGTGCCAGTAGTCCATCCGGGACAGGCCTATACGAGCAGTACTTC. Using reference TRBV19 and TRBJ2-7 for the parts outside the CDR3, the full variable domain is DGGITQSPKYLFRKEGQNVTLSCEQNLNHDAMYWYRQDPGQGLRLIYYSQIVNDFQKGDIAEGYSVSREKKESFPLTVTSAQKNPTAFYLCASSPSGTGLYEQYFGPGTRLTVT.